A single sample gave rise to the 9 T cell receptor beta chains below, sequenced in a study of T cells in Graves' hyperthyroidism and ophthalmopathy. From RNA transcripts, TCR beta CDR3 regions were amplified. A set of HTBI primers served as the primers for a first-round RT-PCR of the TCR CDR3. TCRdb passed the multiplex PCR reads through MiXCR, listing each CDR3 protein once. The sample carries around 520,000 distinct CDR3 sequences, approximately 15% recorded once. Sequencing was carried out using blood. These TCRs come from a young woman with Graves' hyperthyroidism.

The chain couples TRBV13 to TRBJ2-7; D perhaps matches TRBD2 (6 bases). Germline CDR1 and CDR2: PRHDT and FYEKMQ (reference sequence). The CDR3 has 16 amino acids. Deletions cut 3 bases from V and 6 bases from J, with 21 bases between. CDR3 region: CASSFPPCGTGCEQYV. The CDR3 DNA is TGTGCCAGCAGCTTCCCCCCATGCGGGACGGGGTGCGAGCAGTACGTC.

This clonotype was recorded at least ten times. V usage is TRBV10-3 and J usage is TRBJ1-2; TRBD1 matches 7 bases. This CDR3 region has 16 residues. Germline V CDR1 and CDR2: ENHRY, SYGVKD. J gave up 5 bases and V 0 bases, and 9 bases lay outside the gene matches. CDR3 in DNA: TGTGCCATCAGTGAGTCCTCTCCGACAGGGACATATGGCTACACCTTC. Translated: CAISESSPTGTYGYTF.

The chain's CDR3 is CASSSGKERRLYGYTF. The CDR3 bases are TGTGCCAGCAGCTCAGGGAAGGAACGGCGACTCTATGGCTACACCTTC. The chain carries TRBV7-9 and TRBJ1-2; D may be TRBD1 (5 bases). This CDR3 region has 16 residues. V lost 4 bases and J 4 bases, leaving 19 bases between the germline ends. CDR1 is SEHNR, CDR2 FQNEAQ, per germline (reference sequence).

This clonotype occurred many times. The J gene is TRBJ2-2, the V gene TRBV6-1; TRBD2 matches at 13 bases. The germline V gene encodes CDR1 MNHNS and CDR2 SASEGT. The length of the CDR3 is 17 residues. With 6 bases clipped from V and 2 bases from J, the junction kept 6 bases outside the gene matches. CDR3 in amino acids: CASSKTGLAGNTGELFF. CDR3 sequence (DNA): TGTGCCAGCAGCAAAACGGGACTAGCGGGAAACACCGGGGAGCTGTTTTTT.

Ten or more counts support this clonotype. This CDR3 is CASSADRGTGELFF. The CDR3 DNA follows: TGTGCCAGCAGTGCCGACCGGGGGACCGGGGAGCTGTTTTTT. The rearrangement links TRBV27 to TRBJ2-2; a possible D gene is TRBD2 (6 bases). The CDR3 runs to 14 residues. Trimming cost V 5 bases and J 5 bases, with 12 bases left between them. The germline V gene has CDR1 MNHEY and CDR2 SMNVEV (reference sequence).

Points on this clonotype: A single base separates this from a much larger clone, so it may be a read error. V gene TRBV10-3 combines with J gene TRBJ2-5, with 7 positions matching TRBD2. CDR3 length: 17 residues. V shed 4 bases and J 3 bases; nucleotides not matched to a gene: 14. Germline loops: CDR1 ENHRY, CDR2 SYGVKD. The CDR3 loop reads CAISGVLRETVEETQYF. The CDR3 nucleotides read TGTGCCATCAGTGGGGTTTTGCGGGAGACAGTGGAAGAGACCCAGTACTTC.

The chain couples TRBV12-3 or TRBV12-4 to TRBJ1-6, with 7 nucleotides matching TRBD1. This CDR3 region has 15 residues. Trimming took 5 bases from V and 10 from J; bases not matched to a gene: 11. This CDR3 is CASSPTTGKGSPLHF. As DNA, the CDR3 is TGTGCCAGCAGTCCGACGACAGGGAAAGGATCACCCCTCCACTTT.

The chain has TRBV11-3 and TRBJ2-1, with D perhaps matching TRBD2 (6 bases). This CDR3 comprises 18 residues. Germline-derived CDR1 and CDR2 are SGHNT and YENEEA. Trimming left V 5 bases short and J 5 bases short, with 25 bases between. CDR3 sequence reads: CASSLAPMTSWGHNEQFF. The CDR3 bases are TGTGCCAGCAGCCTAGCCCCGATGACTAGTTGGGGACACAATGAGCAGTTCTTC.

This clonotype was found many times. The rearrangement links TRBV27 to TRBJ2-7, with TRBD1 matching 8 bases. J gave up 4 bases and V 10 bases, and 9 bases lay outside the gene matches. Germline loops: CDR1 MNHEY, CDR2 SMNVEV (reference sequence). The length of the CDR3 is 13 residues. CDR3 loop: CATRGQGGYEQYV. CDR3 sequence (DNA): TGTGCCACCCGAGGACAGGGAGGATACGAGCAGTACGTC.